In this sample, the clone carrying this TCR beta chain turned up many times. There were TCR beta CDR3 regions amplified from RNA transcripts. The TCR CDR3 first-round RT-PCR relied on the HTBI primer set. Each CDR3 protein gets one entry after TCRdb re-called the multiplex PCR reads with MiXCR. Of hundreds of thousands of distinct CDR3 sequences detected, about 14% appear once; the ten largest clones hold around 28%. The sample comes from a study of T cells in Graves' hyperthyroidism and ophthalmopathy. Per germline, CDR1 ENHRY and CDR2 SYGVKD. The CDR3 sequence is 14 residues long. V trimming: 0 bases; J trimming: 6 bases; junction bases outside the gene matches: 2. Enrolled ophthalmopathy patients presented with a Clinical Activity Score of at least 3, a NOSPECS grade of at least 4, and disease duration under 3 months.

The sequence came from a man aged 50 to 60 with Graves' ophthalmopathy. Sequencing was performed on blood. The chain carries TRBV10-3 and TRBJ2-1; 7 positions match TRBD1. For the CDR3, the DNA is TGTGCCATCAGTGAGTCGGCAGGGGGCAATGAGCAGTTCTTC. It encodes CAISESAGGNEQFF.